The 29 T cell receptor beta chains given below trace back to one sample, sequenced in a study of T cells in Graves' hyperthyroidism and ophthalmopathy. What was amplified from RNA transcripts were TCR beta CDR3 regions. In the first-round RT-PCR of the TCR CDR3, the HTBI primer set was used. MiXCR was run by TCRdb on the multiplex PCR reads, yielding one entry per CDR3 protein. The repertoire has roughly 740,000 distinct CDR3 sequences, about a sixth of them found once; the top ten carry under 8.5%. Sequencing was carried out using blood. These receptors were obtained from a young man with Graves' hyperthyroidism.

The chain recombines TRBV20-1 with TRBJ2-3; TRBD1 might be the D (6 bases). V dropped 1 base and J dropped 4 bases, with 18 bases sitting between them. CDR3 length: 16 amino acids. From germline, CDR1 is DFQATT and CDR2 SNEGSKA (reference sequence). The CDR3 DNA is TGCAGTGCTAGAGCCTCTAGACAGGAGGCGGCAGATACGCAGTATTTT. Translated: CSARASRQEAADTQYF.

Notes on this clonotype: A much larger clone lies one base from this, so it may be a read error. The CDR3 bases are TGTGCCAGCCTTGCAGCGAGCAGTCAGCCCCAGCATTTT. Translated: CASLAASSQPQHF. This chain uses TRBV2 with TRBJ1-5; D is undetermined. This CDR3 is built from 13 residues. CDR1 is SNHLY and CDR2 is FYNNEI in the germline V gene.

At least ten counts were recorded for this clonotype. The chain has TRBV7-9 and TRBJ2-1, with 8 positions matching TRBD2. The V gene's germline CDR1 is SEHNR and CDR2 FQNEAQ (reference sequence). This CDR3 has 15 residues. V lost 1 base to trimming and J lost 8 bases; unmatched junction nucleotides: 7. In DNA, the CDR3 is TGTGCCAGCAGCTTAGTGAGCGGGAGATGGGATGAGCAGTTCTTC. Translation: CASSLVSGRWDEQFF.

The genes are TRBV5-1 and TRBJ1-4, with D unclear. With 4 bases removed from V and 6 bases from J, the gap between germline ends came to 10 bases. Germline values: CDR1 SGHRS, CDR2 YFSETQ. The CDR3 covers 13 residues. As DNA, the CDR3 is TGCGCCAGCAGCGGGCAGGCGGATGAAAAACTGTTTTTT. Amino acid sequence: CASSGQADEKLFF.

This chain uses TRBV2 with TRBJ2-5, with D tentatively TRBD1 (5 bases). CDR3 size: 14 residues. V was pared by 7 bases and J by 5 bases, with 17 bases between. Germline CDR1 is SNHLY and CDR2 is FYNNEI. The CDR3 bases are TGTGCCAGCAAAAATTCGCCGTCAGGGGAGACCCAGTACTTC. This encodes CASKNSPSGETQYF.

This clonotype was counted many times. The chain couples TRBV28 to TRBJ2-1, with unresolved D. Germline lookup yields CDR1 MDHEN and CDR2 SYDVKM. Trimming removed 5 bases at V and 4 bases at J, with 9 bases between. The CDR3 covers 13 residues. CDR3 nucleotide sequence: TGTGCCAGCAGTGTTTCAGGATACAATGAGCAGTTCTTC. Protein: CASSVSGYNEQFF.

This sequence joins TRBV20-1 and TRBJ2-5, with a weak D call TRBD1 (6 bases). Between the trimmed V and J ends, which lost 8 bases and 2 bases, there was a span of 15 bases. CDR1 and CDR2 from the germline V gene are DFQATT and SNEGSKA (reference sequence). The CDR3 is 13 amino acids. CDR3 nucleotides: TGCAGTACGCCGGGACAAGGACAAGAGACCCAGTACTTC. Translating it yields CSTPGQGQETQYF.

The chain recombines TRBV3-1 with TRBJ1-2; D remains unclear. The CDR3 extends over 13 amino acids. Trimming took off 6 bases at V and 4 bases at J, with 12 bases between the two ends. The germline gives CDR1 LGHDT, CDR2 YNNKEL (reference sequence). The CDR3 is CASRRASAYGYTF. CDR3 nucleotide sequence: TGTGCCAGCAGGCGGGCCTCGGCCTATGGCTACACCTTC.

The V gene is TRBV20-1, the J gene TRBJ1-3; D remains ambiguous. CDR1 and CDR2 (germline): DFQATT, SNEGSKA (reference sequence). Deletions cut 1 base from V and 4 bases from J, with 8 bases between. This CDR3 is 13 amino acids long. This chain's CDR3 is CSARGTKGNTIYF. CDR3 DNA: TGCAGTGCTAGAGGCACGAAAGGAAACACCATATATTTT.

The chain joins TRBV24-1 to TRBJ2-2; D gene ambiguous. The germline gives CDR1 KGHDR, CDR2 SFDVKD. This CDR3 contains 15 residues. Trimming cost V 2 bases and J 5 bases, with 11 bases left between them. Here the CDR3 DNA reads TGTGCCACCAGTGATTCGCGAGAGTCGACCGGGGAGCTGTTTTTT. Its protein product is CATSDSRESTGELFF.

The J gene is TRBJ1-5, the V gene TRBV19; D remains ambiguous. CDR1 is LNHDA and CDR2 is SQIVND in the germline V gene (reference sequence). The CDR3 spans 17 residues. Trimming took 4 bases from V and 1 from J, leaving 17 bases between them. The CDR3, as DNA: TGTGCCAGTAGTACCTCAGAGTGGAGTACGAGCAATCAGCCCCAGCATTTT. Its translation: CASSTSEWSTSNQPQHF.

Ten or more counts support this clonotype. This chain joins TRBV13 and TRBJ2-7; D not certain. CDR3 length equals 14 residues. Germline assignment: CDR1 PRHDT and CDR2 FYEKMQ (reference sequence). The V gene lost 0 bases and the J gene lost 7 bases, with 13 bases spanning the gap. As DNA, the CDR3 is TGTGCCAGCAGCTTAGGTACTAAGGTCCAGGAGCAGTACTTC. It yields the protein CASSLGTKVQEQYF.

Notes on this clonotype: The junction departs from germline at one end; a sequencing error may be responsible. The chain recombines TRBV7-9 with TRBJ2-2, with TRBD1 matching 12 bases. Looked up from germline, CDR1 is SEHNR and CDR2 is FQNEAQ (reference sequence). The CDR3 is 14 residues long. As DNA, the CDR3 is TGTGCCATCCCCGGGACAGGGGGCACCGGGGAGCCGTTTTTT. Translating it yields CAIPGTGGTGEPFF.

The chain couples TRBV3-1 to TRBJ1-6; TRBD1 is a possible D gene (6 bases). V lost 1 base to trimming and J lost 9 bases, with 10 bases between them. In germline, CDR1 is LGHDT, CDR2 YNNKEL (reference sequence). This CDR3 has 14 amino acids. Written as DNA, the CDR3 is TGTGCCAGCAGCCAAGTCAGGGGAGGTTCACCCCTCCACTTT. Its translation: CASSQVRGGSPLHF.

The rearrangement joins TRBV19 to TRBJ2-1, with 12 bases that match TRBD2. Germline V gene sequence: CDR1 LNHDA, CDR2 SQIVND (reference sequence). CDR3 length: 19 residues. V gave up 10 bases and J gave up 6 bases; unmatched junction bases: 22. CDR3 sequence: CATTLGLAGRGGVRNEQFF. The CDR3 coding sequence is TGTGCCACCACGCTGGGACTAGCGGGCCGAGGGGGAGTACGCAATGAGCAGTTCTTC.

The chain is built from TRBV11-2 and TRBJ2-2; TRBD1 is a possible D gene (6 bases). V lost 4 bases and J 8 bases, leaving 20 bases between the germline ends. Germline CDR1 reads SGHAT; CDR2 reads FQNNGV. CDR3 size: 16 residues. CDR3 nucleotide sequence: TGTGCCAGCAGCTATACCGACAACAGGGCGGCGGGGGAGCTGTTTTTT. Translated: CASSYTDNRAAGELFF.

The CDR3 region has the DNA TGTGCCAGCAGTTTATGGGGACAGGGGACCTACGAGCAGTACTTC. Translating it yields CASSLWGQGTYEQYF. This chain uses TRBV27 with TRBJ2-7; 10 bases are shared with TRBD1. The CDR3 contains 15 residues. CDR1 is MNHEY and CDR2 is SMNVEV in the germline V gene (reference sequence). Losses at the gene ends were 1 base for V and 2 bases for J; bases not matched to a gene: 2.

Ten or more counts support this clonotype. The DNA of the CDR3 is TGTGCCAGCAGTGTAGCAGCAGGGGGGACAAACACTGAAGCTTTCTTT. Translation gives CASSVAAGGTNTEAFF. The chain carries TRBV28 and TRBJ1-1, with 7 nucleotides matching TRBD1. This CDR3 region has 16 residues. Looked up from germline, CDR1 is MDHEN and CDR2 is SYDVKM. Trimming took 5 bases from V and 2 from J; bases not matched to a gene: 11.

This clonotype was counted between two and nine times. The genes are TRBV12-3 or TRBV12-4 and TRBJ1-5; 7 nucleotides match TRBD1. CDR3 size: 17 residues. Trimming took 2 bases from V and 0 from J; bases not matched to a gene: 7. The CDR3 nucleotides are TGTGCCAGCAGTTTAAGGGGGACAGCTTATAGCAATCAGCCCCAGCATTTT. It translates to CASSLRGTAYSNQPQHF.

At least ten counts were recorded for this clonotype. This rearrangement joins TRBV15 to TRBJ2-7; maybe TRBD2 (5 bases). The length of the CDR3 is 14 residues. Germline V gene lookup returns CDR1 LNHNV and CDR2 YYDKDF (reference sequence). The germline V and J ends were trimmed by 6 bases and 0 bases, with 12 bases remaining between them. CDR3 sequence (DNA): TGTGCCACCAGGAGCGGTGGCCACTCCTACGAGCAGTACTTC. This encodes CATRSGGHSYEQYF. The full variable domain, rest sourced from reference TRBV15 and TRBJ2-7, is DAMVIQNPRYQVTQFGKPVTLSCSQTLNHNVMYWYQQKSSQAPKLLFHYYDKDFNNEADTPDNFQSRRPNTSFCFLDIRSPGLGDTAMYLCATRSGGHSYEQYFGPGTRLTVT.

CDR3 DNA sequence: TGTGCCAGCAGTTTATTCCTAGCGGGGAAAGAGACCCAGTACTTC. Translation gives CASSLFLAGKETQYF. This rearrangement joins TRBV28 to TRBJ2-5, with TRBD2 matching 9 bases. This CDR3 comprises 15 residues. The V gene's germline CDR1 is MDHEN and CDR2 SYDVKM. V lost 1 base, J lost 3 bases, and 3 bases stayed unmatched.

V gene TRBV5-1 combines with J gene TRBJ1-1; D call uncertain. Germline assignment: CDR1 SGHRS and CDR2 YFSETQ. V was clipped by 0 bases and J by 4 bases, with 10 bases between them. The CDR3 spans 14 residues. In DNA form, the CDR3 reads TGCGCCAGCAGCTTGGCCCTCGAGGGCACTGAAGCTTTCTTT. Encoded protein: CASSLALEGTEAFF.

CDR3 nucleotides: TGTGCCAGCAGACTAGCGGGAGGCAACAATGAGCAGTTCTTC. Translated: CASRLAGGNNEQFF. This chain uses TRBV11-2 with TRBJ2-1; TRBD2 aligns across 12 bases. There are 14 residues in the CDR3. The germline V gene encodes CDR1 SGHAT and CDR2 FQNNGV. With V trimmed by 6 bases and J by 5 bases, 2 bases remained unmatched.

This clonotype occurred a few times. The gene calls are TRBV18 and TRBJ2-6; D gene uncertain. Trimming cost V 3 bases and J 3 bases, with 12 bases left between them. This CDR3 has 16 amino acids. CDR1 is KGHSH and CDR2 is LQKENI in the germline V gene. The CDR3 sequence: CASSPYSGVGANVLTF. For the CDR3, the DNA is TGTGCCAGCTCACCTTATTCCGGAGTTGGGGCCAACGTCCTGACTTTC.

This clonotype was observed once. The CDR3, as DNA: TGTGCCAGCAGCGAGGGTGGGGGATGGGACACTGAAGCTTTCTTT. Translation: CASSEGGGWDTEAFF. J is TRBJ1-1 and V is TRBV7-9, with D possibly TRBD1 on 5 matching bases. V was shortened by 5 bases and J by 3 bases, with 16 bases between the two germline ends. The V gene's germline CDR1 is SEHNR and CDR2 FQNEAQ (reference sequence). There are 15 residues in the CDR3.

The sample holds many counts of this clonotype. The junction departs from the called germline gene at one end, perhaps through a read error. The chain is built from TRBV5-1 and TRBJ2-1; a possible D gene is TRBD1 (7 bases). The CDR3 has 15 amino acids. Germline V gives CDR1 SGHRS, CDR2 YFSETQ. The chain's CDR3 is CASSPGGRAYNEQFF. In nucleotides, the CDR3 is TGTGCCAGCAGCCCAGGGGGGAGAGCTTACAATGAGCAGTTCTTC.

Many counts were recorded for this clonotype. The genes are TRBV20-1 and TRBJ1-2; 9 nucleotides agree with TRBD1. The CDR3 is 14 amino acids. In germline, CDR1 is DFQATT, CDR2 SNEGSKA (reference sequence). The junction had 4 bases not matched to a gene; V was cut back by 0 bases and J by 5 bases. In nucleotides, the CDR3 is TGCAGTGCTAGAGATACAGGGGGCGGGTATGGCTACACCTTC. This encodes CSARDTGGGYGYTF.

This clonotype has more than one count but fewer than ten. The chain combines TRBV18 with TRBJ2-5; TRBD2 matches at 7 bases. Germline V gives CDR1 KGHSH, CDR2 LQKENI. Trimming cost V 7 bases and J 3 bases; bases outside gene matches: 5. The CDR3 sequence is 13 residues long. The CDR3 nucleotides are TGTGCCAGCTGGATGGCGGGGGAAGAGACCCAGTACTTC. Translation gives CASWMAGEETQYF.

With regard to this clonotype: A much larger clone is a single base away; this may be a read error. The chain is built from TRBV28 and TRBJ2-2; 10 bases match TRBD2. V lost 4 bases to trimming and J lost 3 bases; unmatched junction nucleotides: 8. Germline V gives CDR1 MDHEN, CDR2 SYDVKM. The CDR3 sequence is 17 residues long. The CDR3 nucleotides are TGTGCCAGCAGTTCCGGACTAGCGGTTCGTGACACCGGGGAGCTGTTTTTT. Amino acids: CASSSGLAVRDTGELFF.